Described below is a single T cell receptor (beta chain) sequence and its context. The antigen this receptor binds is unknown. The input lacks base qualities; no much larger clone sits a single base away. The data stem from a study of cytomegalovirus exposure and HLA in healthy donors (dated by TCRdb to 2017 to 2019). About the investigation overall: According to a later analysis, the approximately 120 validation repertoires were produced on the same platform as the approximately 610 repertoires of the first cohort. The study aimed to test whether signatures of past pathogen exposure could be identified by cataloging public T cell receptors. Besides the first cohort of approximately 710 subjects, a separate validation cohort made up of roughly 120 different subjects was used. To predict cytomegalovirus infection status, the study combined high-throughput TCR immunosequencing, statistical association of individual TCRs with disease status, and machine learning.

The method behind the library was the immunoSEQ multiplex PCR assay. Per the authors' processing: To diagnose cytomegalovirus status from the catalog of TCR beta chain sequences, a statistical classification framework was built. Here the immuneACCESS table is served through TCRdb, limited to in-frame sequences with V and J called. Missing clones are a known gap in these copies; in checked studies unresolved V genes cover under half, and the rest lacks a known reason. For V, J and clone size, that table is used; D and trimming come from the DNA. Present in this sample are more than 200,000 clones, less than 95% of which were seen just once. 3.1% of the sample rests with the top ten. Study-wide conclusions, independent of this receptor: All 120 or so repertoires were used to score co-occurrence in the validation cohort in a later analysis, because that analysis had no HLA typing for the cohort. Across donors, most TCR sequences were observed very rarely, whereas some public TCRs were present in many individuals. It was suggested by the authors that the approach could potentially be generalized to other disease states and immunological phenotypes. In vitro tests confirmed that a few of the cytomegalovirus-associated TCR beta chains recognize cytomegalovirus antigens. Cytomegalovirus status was reported to be diagnosed by the classifier with high specificity and sensitivity in both the original and validation cohorts. A total of some 180 TCR beta chains were listed by the study as associated with cytomegalovirus. Subsequent analysis determined that TCRs grouped into clusters in the first cohort also showed a tendency toward co-occurrence across the 90 to 150 validation repertoires, and 85% to 95% of cluster scores exceeded 0.

The donors belonged to the validation cohort of about 110 subjects, which was separate from the approximately 700-subject first cohort. This sequence was found in a young woman in good health and CMV-seronegative. The sequencing sample was made of PBMCs.

DNA sequence: TGTGCCAGCAGCTATAGCGGGAGTAGTAATGAGCAGTTCTTC. The resulting protein is CASSYSGSSNEQFF. The V gene is TRBV7-3 and the J gene is TRBJ2-1, and 9 bases in between align with TRBD2. V lost 4 bases and J lost 7 bases, and the count of bases not matched to a germline gene is 5. CDR1 and CDR2, looked up from the germline V gene, are SGHTA and FQGTGA. Inclusive of the bounding cysteine and phenylalanine, the CDR3 is 14 residues long. Only the CDR3 DNA is retained, 42 bases long and in frame from the first base.